Listed here are 17 T cell receptor beta chains from one sample, sequenced in a study of T cell responses to AZD1222 COVID-19 vaccine. The method was immunoSEQ multiplex PCR; TCRdb's version includes in-frame clones alone and lacks a portion of them. Of fewer than 200,000 clones in the sample, approximately 90% are singletons; the top ten hold about 1.8%. Sequences were derived from peripheral blood, sampled 28 days after the second AZD1222 dose. The receptor source for this set is an adult who received the AZD1222 COVID-19 vaccine.

The CDR3 DNA sequence: TGTGCCAGCAGCTTAGTGGCGGGTGGCTACACCTTC. Protein sequence: CASSLVAGGYTF. This chain uses TRBV7-2 with TRBJ1-2; D unclear. This CDR3 spans 12 amino acids. In germline, CDR1 is SGHTA, CDR2 FQGNSA. The V end was cut by 1 base, the J end by 7 bases, with 7 bases between.

This clone was recorded only once. V is TRBV21-1 and J is TRBJ2-1; the D call of TRBD2 is as the table states it, not checked on the DNA. TRBV21-1 constitutes a pseudogene. The CDR3 length is 13 residues. CDR3 in DNA: TGTGCCAGCACCAAGTGGGGGGACAATGAGCAGTTCTTC. This sequence encodes CASTKWGDNEQFF.

This chain links TRBV6-6 with TRBJ1-2; D uncertain. The ends were cut back, 5 bases at V and 8 bases at J, with 12 bases in the middle. The CDR3 length is 12 residues. From germline, CDR1 is MNHNY and CDR2 SVGAGI (reference sequence). This chain's CDR3 is CASSTSGTGYTF. The CDR3, as DNA: TGTGCCAGCAGTACCTCGGGCACGGGCTACACCTTC.

The chain has TRBV7-9 and TRBJ1-1; 7 bases agree with TRBD1. The CDR3 runs 14 residues. The germline CDR1 and CDR2 sequences are SEHNR and FQNEAQ (reference sequence). Trimming took 5 bases from V and 4 from J; bases not matched to a gene: 7. CDR3: CASSRGQERTEAFF. For the CDR3, the DNA is TGTGCCAGCAGCCGTGGACAGGAACGCACTGAAGCTTTCTTT.

This chain links TRBV2 with TRBJ1-5; D unresolved. The germline CDR1 and CDR2 sequences are SNHLY and FYNNEI. This CDR3 has 15 residues. V lost 5 bases and J 3 bases, leaving 14 bases between the germline ends. Written as DNA, the CDR3 is TGTGCCAGCAGTAGCGTAGGAACCCTCAATCAGCCCCAGCATTTT. Translating gives CASSSVGTLNQPQHF.

Note on this clone: One end of the junction does not line up with germline, which may come from a read error. The chain joins TRBV7-9 to TRBJ2-7; possibly TRBD1 for D (5 bases). In germline, CDR1 is SEHNR, CDR2 FQNEAQ (reference sequence). This CDR3 spans 14 amino acids. CDR3 coding DNA: TGTGCCAGCACCAAGCAGGGTAGCTCCTACGAGCCGTACTTC. This translates into CASTKQGSSYEPYF.

This chain joins TRBV5-4 and TRBJ1-3, with 7 bases that match TRBD1. V gave up 4 bases and J gave up 6 bases; unmatched junction bases: 4. Germline values: CDR1 SGHNT, CDR2 YYREEE (reference sequence). CDR3 size: 13 residues. CDR3 residues: CASSRDRLNTIYF. The DNA of the CDR3 is TGTGCCAGCAGCAGGGACAGACTAAACACCATATATTTT.

The chain carries TRBV11-2 and TRBJ2-3; 14 bases fit TRBD2. The V gene's germline CDR1 is SGHAT and CDR2 FQNNGV. The CDR3 has 15 amino acids. The J segment lost 5 bases and the V segment lost 5 bases, leaving 3 bases of the junction unmatched. CDR3 in DNA: TGTGCCAGCAGCCACGGGACTAGCGGGGGAGATACGCAGTATTTT. Residues: CASSHGTSGGDTQYF.

A word on this clone: Other DNA sequences in the sample encode the same CDR3. The V call is TRBV5-1, the J call TRBJ1-1; 8 nucleotides line up with TRBD1. The CDR3 is 15 amino acids. Germline V gene lookup returns CDR1 SGHRS and CDR2 YFSETQ. J was trimmed by 0 bases and V by 3 bases; bases with no gene match: 4. CDR3 residues: CASSSRTGLNTEAFF. DNA of the CDR3: TGCGCCAGCAGCTCCCGGACAGGGTTGAACACTGAAGCTTTCTTT.

The chain is built from TRBV18 and TRBJ2-5; no clear D gene. V was cut by 6 bases and J by 4 bases, with 18 bases left in between. The V gene's germline CDR1 is KGHSH and CDR2 LQKENI. The CDR3 is 15 residues long. The CDR3 is CASSPSVQAAETQYF. DNA of the CDR3: TGTGCCAGCTCCCCGTCTGTTCAGGCAGCAGAGACCCAGTACTTC. The entire variable domain, with the rest obtained from reference TRBV18 and TRBJ2-5, is as follows: NAGVMQNPRHLVRRRGQEARLRCSPMKGHSHVYWYRQLPEEGLKFMVYLQKENIIDESGMPKERFSAEFPKEGPSILRIQQVVRGDSAAYFCASSPSVQAAETQYFGPGTRLLVL.

This chain connects TRBV7-9 to TRBJ2-1; TRBD2 aligns across 11 bases. CDR3 length: 16 residues. The germline CDR1 and CDR2 sequences are SEHNR and FQNEAQ (reference sequence). Trimming removed 3 bases from V and 7 bases from J; junction bases left unmatched: 8. In DNA, the CDR3 is TGTGCCAGCAGCTTGGGTCGGCTAGCGGGAGGTAATGAGCAGTTCTTC. It is translated as CASSLGRLAGGNEQFF.

This clone has only one observation. The chain joins TRBV7-3 to TRBJ2-1; 8 nucleotides line up with TRBD2. Germline CDR1 reads SGHTA; CDR2 reads FQGTGA. The CDR3 length is 17 residues. J lost 5 bases, V lost 0 bases, and 9 bases had no gene match. CDR3 region: CASSLTSNSGDHNEQFF. The CDR3 DNA follows: TGTGCCAGCAGCTTAACGTCTAATAGCGGGGACCACAATGAGCAGTTCTTC.

This rearrangement joins TRBV6-5 to TRBJ2-5; TRBD2 matches at 14 bases. There are 15 residues in the CDR3. Germline CDR1 MNHEY, CDR2 SVGAGI. The J segment lost 5 bases and the V segment lost 8 bases, leaving 7 bases of the junction unmatched. CDR3 in amino acids: CASERLAGGRETQYF. The CDR3 nucleotides read TGTGCCAGCGAAAGACTAGCGGGAGGGCGGGAGACCCAGTACTTC.

This clone was seen a few times. This chain uses TRBV30 with TRBJ1-3; 10 nucleotides agree with TRBD1. Germline-derived CDR1 and CDR2 are GTSNPN and SVGIG (reference sequence). Trimming took 4 bases from V and 2 from J; bases not matched to a gene: 5. This CDR3 is built from 15 residues. CDR3 DNA: TGTGCCTGGACTCGGGACAGGGGAACTGGAAACACCATATATTTT. Its protein is CAWTRDRGTGNTIYF.

The genes are TRBV10-2 and TRBJ1-5; tentatively, D is TRBD1 (5 bases). The CDR3 covers 15 residues. Germline values: CDR1 WSHSY, CDR2 SAAADI. The ends were cut back, 4 bases at V and 0 bases at J, with 10 bases in the middle. CDR3 nucleotide sequence: TGCGCCAGCAGTGCGCGGGACCCTAGCAATCAGCCCCAGCATTTT. Amino acid sequence: CASSARDPSNQPQHF.

This sequence joins TRBV5-6 and TRBJ1-2, with 10 nucleotides matching TRBD1. V shed 2 bases, J shed 3 bases, and the junction held 7 bases outside the gene matches. The CDR3 is 16 residues long. Germline CDR1 reads SGHDT; CDR2 reads YYEEEE. The CDR3 region has the DNA TGTGCCAGCAGCTTAACCGGGACAGGGGCTTACTATGGCTACACCTTC. Its translation is CASSLTGTGAYYGYTF.

The V call is TRBV5-1, the J call TRBJ1-5; the D is unclear. This CDR3 is 14 amino acids long. Trimming pared 0 bases from V and 6 bases from J, leaving 10 bases between. CDR1 and CDR2 (germline): SGHRS, YFSETQ. The CDR3 coding sequence is TGCGCCAGCAGCTTGGGGTGGGGTAGTCAGCCCCAGCATTTT. It yields the protein CASSLGWGSQPQHF.